This T cell receptor (beta chain) derives from a study of T-cell reconstitution after alpha-beta-depleted transplantation in children. Whole-study findings and limits: Newly produced T cells mostly provided counts and TCRbeta diversity after one year, as hyperexpanded clones declined.

The TCRbeta library was prepared with unique molecular identifiers. TCRdb ran MiXCR on the PCR reads and lists one entry per CDR3 protein. The sample yields approximately 630,000 distinct CDR3 sequences, around 13% seen once. This clonotype was observed at least ten times. Its specificity is unknown. This sequence originates from a girl aged 2-10 years with congenital amegakaryocytic thrombocytopenia, due to receive a stem cell transplant. Sequencing was performed on PBMCs, taken before TCRalphabeta/CD19-depleted stem cell transplant.

The CDR3 reads CASSSDNEQFF. The CDR3 bases are TGTGCCAGCAGTTCTGACAATGAGCAGTTCTTC. The rearrangement uses TRBV28 and TRBJ2-1; D unresolved. The length of the CDR3 is 11 residues. V shed 4 bases and J shed 5 bases, with 3 bases lying between them. Germline V CDR1 and CDR2: MDHEN, SYDVKM.